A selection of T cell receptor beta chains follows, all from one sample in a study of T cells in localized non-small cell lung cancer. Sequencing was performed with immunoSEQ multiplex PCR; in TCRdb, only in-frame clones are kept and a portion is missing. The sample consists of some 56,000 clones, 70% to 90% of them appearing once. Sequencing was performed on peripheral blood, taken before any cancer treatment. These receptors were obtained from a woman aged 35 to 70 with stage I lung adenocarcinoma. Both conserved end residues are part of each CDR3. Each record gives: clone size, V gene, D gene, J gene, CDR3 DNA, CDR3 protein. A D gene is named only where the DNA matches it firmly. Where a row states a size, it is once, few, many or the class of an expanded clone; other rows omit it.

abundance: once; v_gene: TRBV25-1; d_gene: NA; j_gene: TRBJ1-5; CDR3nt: TGTGCCAGCAGTGAGTCGGGCAATCAGCCCCAGCATTTT; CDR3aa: CASSESGNQPQHF
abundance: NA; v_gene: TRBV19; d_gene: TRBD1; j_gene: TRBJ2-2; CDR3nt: TGTGCCAGTAGTCTCGGACAGGGGAAGTCCGGGGAGCTGTTTTTT; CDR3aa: CASSLGQGKSGELFF
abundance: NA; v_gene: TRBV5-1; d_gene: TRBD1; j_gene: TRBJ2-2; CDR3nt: TGCGCCAGCAGCGAGGGTATGGGACAGGGGAACACCGGGGAGCTGTTTTTT; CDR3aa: CASSEGMGQGNTGELFF
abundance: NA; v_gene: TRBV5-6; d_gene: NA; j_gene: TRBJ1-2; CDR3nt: TGTGCCAGCTCCCCCCCTGGGAAGGTCTATGGCTACACCTTC; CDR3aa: CASSPPGKVYGYTF
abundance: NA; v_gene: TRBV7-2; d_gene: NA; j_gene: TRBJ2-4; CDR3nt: TGTGCCAGCAGTCAATCGGATAGGGGCTACAAAAACATTCAGTACTTC; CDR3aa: CASSQSDRGYKNIQYF
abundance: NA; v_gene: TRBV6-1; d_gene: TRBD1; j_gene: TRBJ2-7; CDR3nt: TGTGCCAGCAGTCGAAGTAGACAGGGGGTCTACGAGCAGTACTTC; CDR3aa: CASSRSRQGVYEQYF
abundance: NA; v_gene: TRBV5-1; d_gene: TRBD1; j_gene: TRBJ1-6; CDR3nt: TGCGCCAGCAGCTTGGTCGTAGGGACAGGGGCCAGCTCCTATAATTCACCCCTCCACTTT; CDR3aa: CASSLVVGTGASSYNSPLHF
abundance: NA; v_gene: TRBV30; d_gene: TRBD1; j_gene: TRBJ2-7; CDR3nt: TGTGCCTGGGGGACAGGGGTACACGAGCAGTACTTC; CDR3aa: CAWGTGVHEQYF
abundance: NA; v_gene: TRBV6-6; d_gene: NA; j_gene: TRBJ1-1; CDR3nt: TGTGCCAGCAGTTACCCCGGACGGTCGAACACTGAAGCTTTCTTT; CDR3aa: CASSYPGRSNTEAFF
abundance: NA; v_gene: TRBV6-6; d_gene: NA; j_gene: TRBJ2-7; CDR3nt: TGTGCCAGCAGTTACTTTCACGAGCAGTACTTC; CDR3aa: CASSYFHEQYF
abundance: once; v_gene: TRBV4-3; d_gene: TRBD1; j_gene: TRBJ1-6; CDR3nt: TGCGCCAGCAGCCAAGATTGGACAGGGAGCTCCTATAATTCACCCCTCCACTTT; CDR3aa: CASSQDWTGSSYNSPLHF
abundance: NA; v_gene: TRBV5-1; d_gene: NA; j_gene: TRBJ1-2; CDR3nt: TGCGCCAGCAGCCCCCCGGCAGGCGAAGTCTACACCTTC; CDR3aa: CASSPPAGEVYTF
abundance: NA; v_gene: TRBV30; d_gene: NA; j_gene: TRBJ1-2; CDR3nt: TGTGCCGCGGGGACGGACTATGGCTACACCTTC; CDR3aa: CAAGTDYGYTF
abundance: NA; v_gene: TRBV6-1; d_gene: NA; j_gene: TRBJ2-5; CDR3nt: TGTGCCAGCAGTGATTCGTTAGGAGAGACCCAGTACTTC; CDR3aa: CASSDSLGETQYF
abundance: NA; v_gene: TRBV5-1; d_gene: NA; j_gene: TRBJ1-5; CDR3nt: TGCGCCAGCAGCTTGGAACCGAAGAATCAGCCCCAGCATTTT; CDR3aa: CASSLEPKNQPQHF
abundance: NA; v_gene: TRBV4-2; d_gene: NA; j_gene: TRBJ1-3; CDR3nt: TGTGCCAGCAGCCAAGAGGGATGGGGGGCTCCCTCTGGAAACACCATATATTTT; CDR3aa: CASSQEGWGAPSGNTIYF
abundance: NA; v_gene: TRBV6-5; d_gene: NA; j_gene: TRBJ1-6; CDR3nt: TGTGCCAGCAGTTACTCGTTCTTGGTCCGAGGGGCCCTCCACTTT; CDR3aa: CASSYSFLVRGALHF
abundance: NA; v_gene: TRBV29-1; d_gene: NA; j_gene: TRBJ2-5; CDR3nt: TGCAGCGTTAACAGGGCCGTCCAAGAGACCCAGTACTTC; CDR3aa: CSVNRAVQETQYF
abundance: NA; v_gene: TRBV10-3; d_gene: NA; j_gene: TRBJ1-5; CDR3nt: TGTGCCATCAGTGAAGGGGGAAGCGGCAATCAGCCCCAGCATTTT; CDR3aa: CAISEGGSGNQPQHF
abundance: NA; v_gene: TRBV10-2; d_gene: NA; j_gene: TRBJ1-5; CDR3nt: TGCGCCAGCAGTGGGGGGCTGAATAGCAATCAGCCCCAGCATTTT; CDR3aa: CASSGGLNSNQPQHF
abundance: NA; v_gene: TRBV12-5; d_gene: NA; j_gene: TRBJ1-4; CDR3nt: TGTGCTAGTGGTTTGGCCCTACAGGGAGTCCGTGGAGAAAAACTGTTTTTT; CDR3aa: CASGLALQGVRGEKLFF
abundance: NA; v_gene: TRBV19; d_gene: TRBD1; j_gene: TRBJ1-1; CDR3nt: TGTGCCAGTAGTGTTCCGGGACAGGGGGGCACTGAAGCTTTCTTT; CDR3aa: CASSVPGQGGTEAFF
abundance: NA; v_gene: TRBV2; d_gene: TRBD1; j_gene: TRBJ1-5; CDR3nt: TGTGCCAGCAGTGACAGGGGGCGTGGGCAGCCCCAGCATTTT; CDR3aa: CASSDRGRGQPQHF
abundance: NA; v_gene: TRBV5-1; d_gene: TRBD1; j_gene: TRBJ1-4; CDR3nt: TGCGCCAGCAGCCCCCCAGGGGGGCTTAATGAAAAACTGTTTTTT; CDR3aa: CASSPPGGLNEKLFF
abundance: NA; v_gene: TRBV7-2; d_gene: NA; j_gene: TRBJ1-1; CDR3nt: TGTGCCAGCAGGGAGGGTAGGGGCACTGAAGCTTTCTTT; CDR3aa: CASREGRGTEAFF
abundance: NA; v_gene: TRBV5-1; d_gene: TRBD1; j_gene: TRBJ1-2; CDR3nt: TGCGCCAGCAGCTTGGACAGGGGAAAGGATGGCTACACCTTC; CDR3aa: CASSLDRGKDGYTF
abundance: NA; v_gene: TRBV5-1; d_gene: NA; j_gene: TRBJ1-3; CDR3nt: TGCGCCAGCAGCTTGGCCGGTGGAAACACCATATATTTT; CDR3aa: CASSLAGGNTIYF
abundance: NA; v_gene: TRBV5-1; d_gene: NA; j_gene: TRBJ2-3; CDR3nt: TGCGCCAGCAGCGGAGGGACAGCGGAAAATACGCAGTATTTT; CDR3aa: CASSGGTAENTQYF
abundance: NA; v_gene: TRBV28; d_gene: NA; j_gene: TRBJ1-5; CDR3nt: TGTGCCAGCAGTGATCCGGGAGGGCGTAATCAGCCCCAGCATTTT; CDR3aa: CASSDPGGRNQPQHF
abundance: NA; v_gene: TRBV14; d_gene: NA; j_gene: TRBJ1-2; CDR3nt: TGTGCCAGCAGCCAAGAGTTCGGGGGCAGGGATGGCTACACCTTC; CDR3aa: CASSQEFGGRDGYTF
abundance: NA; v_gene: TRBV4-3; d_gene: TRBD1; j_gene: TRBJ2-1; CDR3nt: TGCGCCAGCAGCCAAGATGTGACAGGGGGCTACAATGAGCAGTTCTTC; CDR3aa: CASSQDVTGGYNEQFF
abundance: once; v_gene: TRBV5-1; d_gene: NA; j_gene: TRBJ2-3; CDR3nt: TGCGCCAGCAGCTTGGTTGATTCCACAGATACGCAGTATTTT; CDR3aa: CASSLVDSTDTQYF
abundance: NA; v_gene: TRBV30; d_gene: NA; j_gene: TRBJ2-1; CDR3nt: TGTGCCTGGAGTGTAGGGGGGGATGTCAATGAGCAGTTCTTC; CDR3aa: CAWSVGGDVNEQFF
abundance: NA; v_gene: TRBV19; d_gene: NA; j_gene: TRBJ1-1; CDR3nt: TGTGCCAGTAGCACAGAATCAGGGGCTAACACTGAAGCTTTCTTT; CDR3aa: CASSTESGANTEAFF
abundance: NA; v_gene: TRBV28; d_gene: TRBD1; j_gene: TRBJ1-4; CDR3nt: TGTGCCAGCTTTGGGACAGGGGGTAATGAAAAACTGTTTTTT; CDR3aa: CASFGTGGNEKLFF
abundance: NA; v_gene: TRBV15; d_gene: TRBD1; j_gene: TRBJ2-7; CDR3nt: TGTGCCACCAGCAAGGACAGGATCAACGAGCAGTACTTC; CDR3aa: CATSKDRINEQYF
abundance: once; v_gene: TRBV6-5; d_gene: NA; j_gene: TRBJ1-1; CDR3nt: TGTGCCAGCACTAGAGATTTTGGGGGGGGAACTGAAGCTTTCTTT; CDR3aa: CASTRDFGGGTEAFF
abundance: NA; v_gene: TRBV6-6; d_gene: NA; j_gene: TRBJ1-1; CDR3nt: TGTGCCAGCAGTTTGACACGTGAAGCTTTCTTT; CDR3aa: CASSLTREAFF
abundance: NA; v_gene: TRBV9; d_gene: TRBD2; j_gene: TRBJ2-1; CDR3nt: TGTGCCAGCAGCGTAGTAGCGGGGGGTCACAATGAGCAGTTCTTC; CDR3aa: CASSVVAGGHNEQFF
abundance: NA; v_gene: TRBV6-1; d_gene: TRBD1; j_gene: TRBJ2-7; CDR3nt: TGTGCCAGCACTAGGAGGACAGGCCTCTCCTACGAGCAGTACTTC; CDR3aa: CASTRRTGLSYEQYF
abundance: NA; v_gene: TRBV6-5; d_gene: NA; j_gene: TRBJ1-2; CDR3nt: TGTGCCAGCAGTTACGTCCGGGGGAACTATGGCTACACCTTC; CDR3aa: CASSYVRGNYGYTF
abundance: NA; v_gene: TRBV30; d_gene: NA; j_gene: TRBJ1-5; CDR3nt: TGTGCCTGGAGTGCGTATAGCAATCAGCCCCAGCATTTT; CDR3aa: CAWSAYSNQPQHF
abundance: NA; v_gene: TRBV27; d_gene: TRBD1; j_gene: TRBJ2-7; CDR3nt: TGTGCCAGCAGGACAGGGTATCGGGAGCAGTACTTC; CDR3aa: CASRTGYREQYF
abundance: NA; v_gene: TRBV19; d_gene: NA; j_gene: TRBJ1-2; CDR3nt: TGTGCCAGTAGTACCTCTCTACAGGGAACGATCTATGGCTACACCTTC; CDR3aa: CASSTSLQGTIYGYTF
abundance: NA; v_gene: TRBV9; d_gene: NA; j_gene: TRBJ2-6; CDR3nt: TGTGCCAGCAGCGTAGACCAGAACTCTGGGGCCAACGTCCTGACTTTC; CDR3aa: CASSVDQNSGANVLTF
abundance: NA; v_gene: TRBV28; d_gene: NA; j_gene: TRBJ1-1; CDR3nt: TGTGCCAGCAGGAGGGGGTACACTGAAGCTTTCTTT; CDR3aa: CASRRGYTEAFF
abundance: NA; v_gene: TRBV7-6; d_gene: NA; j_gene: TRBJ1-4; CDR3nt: TGTGCCAGCAGCTTAGGAGGGGTGGGTGAAAAACTGTTTTTT; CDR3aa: CASSLGGVGEKLFF
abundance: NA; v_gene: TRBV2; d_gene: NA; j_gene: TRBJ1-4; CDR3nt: TGTGCCAGCAGTGATTGGGGGCCGTGGACAAATGAAAAACTGTTTTTT; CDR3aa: CASSDWGPWTNEKLFF
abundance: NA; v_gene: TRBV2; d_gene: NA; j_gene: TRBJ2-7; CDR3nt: TGTGCCAGCAGTGAAGCGCGCCGAGCCCACGAGCAGTACTTC; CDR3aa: CASSEARRAHEQYF
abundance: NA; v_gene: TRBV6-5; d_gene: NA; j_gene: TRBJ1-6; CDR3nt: TGTGCCAGCAGTTACCGGCAGGGAGGGCTATCACCCCTCCACTTT; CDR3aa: CASSYRQGGLSPLHF
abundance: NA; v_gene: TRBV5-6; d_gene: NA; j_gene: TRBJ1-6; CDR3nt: TGTGCCAGCAGCGGCAGTCGATATAATTCACCCCTCCACTTT; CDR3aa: CASSGSRYNSPLHF
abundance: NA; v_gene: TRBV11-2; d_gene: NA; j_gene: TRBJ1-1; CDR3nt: TGTGCCAGCAGCTTAGAAAGGGGCACTGAAGCTTTCTTT; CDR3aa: CASSLERGTEAFF
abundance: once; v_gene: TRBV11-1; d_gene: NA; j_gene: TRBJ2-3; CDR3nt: TGTGCCAGCAGCTTAGAAATGGACCGCACCCCGGGAGATACGCAGTATTTT; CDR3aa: CASSLEMDRTPGDTQYF
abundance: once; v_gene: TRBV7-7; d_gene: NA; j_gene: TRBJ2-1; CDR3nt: TGTGCCAGCAGCCTAGAAATACGTGGGAATGAGCAGTTCTTC; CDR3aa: CASSLEIRGNEQFF
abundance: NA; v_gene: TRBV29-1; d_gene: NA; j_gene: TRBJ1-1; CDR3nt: TGCAGCGTTGAAGAACGCCTTTCGGGGAACACTGAAGCTTTCTTT; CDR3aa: CSVEERLSGNTEAFF
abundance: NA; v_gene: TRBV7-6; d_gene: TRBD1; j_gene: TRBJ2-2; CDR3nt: TGTGCCAGCAGCTTAGTCGGGACAGCAGTCAGCAGCGGGGAGCTGTTTTTT; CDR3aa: CASSLVGTAVSSGELFF
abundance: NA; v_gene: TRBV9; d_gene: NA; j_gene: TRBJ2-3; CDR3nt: TGTGCCAGCAGCGTGCTAACCGGGACCAACACAGATACGCAGTATTTT; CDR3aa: CASSVLTGTNTDTQYF
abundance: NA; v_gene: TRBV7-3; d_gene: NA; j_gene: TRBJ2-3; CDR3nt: TGTGCCAGCAGCGGAGGGGGACTGGCCACAGATACGCAGTATTTT; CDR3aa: CASSGGGLATDTQYF
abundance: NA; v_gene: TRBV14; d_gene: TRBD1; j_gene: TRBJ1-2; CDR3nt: TGTGCCAGCAGCCGGGACAGAGGCTATGGCTACACCTTC; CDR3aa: CASSRDRGYGYTF
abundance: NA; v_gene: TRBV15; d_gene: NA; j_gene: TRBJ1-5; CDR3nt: TGTGCCACCAGCAGAGATCGGCCAAACAATCAGCCCCAGCATTTT; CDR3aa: CATSRDRPNNQPQHF